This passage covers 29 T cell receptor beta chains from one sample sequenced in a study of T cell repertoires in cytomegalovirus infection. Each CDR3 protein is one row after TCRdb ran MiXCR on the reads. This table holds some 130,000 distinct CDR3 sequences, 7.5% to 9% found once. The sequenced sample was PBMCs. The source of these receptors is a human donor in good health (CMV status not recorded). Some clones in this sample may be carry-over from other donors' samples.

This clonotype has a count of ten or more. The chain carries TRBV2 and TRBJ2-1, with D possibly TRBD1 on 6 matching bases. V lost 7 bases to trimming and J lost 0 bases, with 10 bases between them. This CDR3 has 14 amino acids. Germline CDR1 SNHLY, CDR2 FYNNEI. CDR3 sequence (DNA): TGTGCCAGCAACAGGGAAAACTCCTACAATGAGCAGTTCTTC. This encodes CASNRENSYNEQFF. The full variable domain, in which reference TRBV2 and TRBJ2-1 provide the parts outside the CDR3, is EPEVTQTPSHQVTQMGQEVILRCVPISNHLYFYWYRQILGQKVEFLVSFYNNEISEKSEIFDDQFSVERPDGSNFTLKIRSTKLEDSAMYFCASNRENSYNEQFFGPGTRLTVL.

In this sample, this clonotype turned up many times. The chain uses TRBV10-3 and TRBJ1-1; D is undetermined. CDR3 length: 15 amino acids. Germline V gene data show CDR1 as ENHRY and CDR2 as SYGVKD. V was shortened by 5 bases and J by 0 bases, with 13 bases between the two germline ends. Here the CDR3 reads CAISNGRRMNTEAFF. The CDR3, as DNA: TGTGCCATCAGTAATGGAAGGAGGATGAACACTGAAGCTTTCTTT.

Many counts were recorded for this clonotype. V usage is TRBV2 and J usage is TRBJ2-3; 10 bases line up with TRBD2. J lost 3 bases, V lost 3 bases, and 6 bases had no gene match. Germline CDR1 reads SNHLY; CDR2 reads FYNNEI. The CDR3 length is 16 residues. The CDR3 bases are TGTGCCAGCAGTGAGGGACTAGCGCCTATTACAGATACGCAGTATTTT. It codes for CASSEGLAPITDTQYF.

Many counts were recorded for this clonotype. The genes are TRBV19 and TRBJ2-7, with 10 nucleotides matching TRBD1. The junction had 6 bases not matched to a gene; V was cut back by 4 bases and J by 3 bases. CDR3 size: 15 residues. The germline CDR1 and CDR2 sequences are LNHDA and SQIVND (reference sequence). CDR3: CASSNSRTGGYEQYF. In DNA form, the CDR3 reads TGTGCCAGTAGTAATTCAAGGACAGGGGGCTACGAGCAGTACTTC.

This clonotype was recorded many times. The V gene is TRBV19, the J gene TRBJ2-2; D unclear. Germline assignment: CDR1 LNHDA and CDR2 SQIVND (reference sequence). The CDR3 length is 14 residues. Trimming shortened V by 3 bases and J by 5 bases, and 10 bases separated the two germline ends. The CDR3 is CASSIVIETGELFF. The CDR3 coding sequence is TGTGCCAGTAGTATTGTCATTGAAACCGGGGAGCTGTTTTTT.

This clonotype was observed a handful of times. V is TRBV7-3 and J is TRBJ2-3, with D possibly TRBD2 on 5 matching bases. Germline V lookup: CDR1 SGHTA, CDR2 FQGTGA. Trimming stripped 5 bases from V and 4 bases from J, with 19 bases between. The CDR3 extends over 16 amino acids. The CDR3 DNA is TGTGCCAGCAGCCCCGGAGGTATGGGGTTCGCAGATACGCAGTATTTT. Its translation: CASSPGGMGFADTQYF.

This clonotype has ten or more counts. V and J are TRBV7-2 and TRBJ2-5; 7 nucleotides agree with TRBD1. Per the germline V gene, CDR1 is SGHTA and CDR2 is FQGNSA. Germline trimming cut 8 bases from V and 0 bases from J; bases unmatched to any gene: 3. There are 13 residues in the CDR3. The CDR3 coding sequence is TGTGCCAGCGGGACAGCCCACCAAGAGACCCAGTACTTC. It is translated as CASGTAHQETQYF. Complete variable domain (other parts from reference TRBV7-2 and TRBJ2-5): GAGVSQSPSNKVTEKGKDVELRCDPISGHTALYWYRQSLGQGLEFLIYFQGNSAPDKSGLPSDRFSAERTGGSVSTLTIQRTQQEDSAVYLCASGTAHQETQYFGPGTRLLVL.

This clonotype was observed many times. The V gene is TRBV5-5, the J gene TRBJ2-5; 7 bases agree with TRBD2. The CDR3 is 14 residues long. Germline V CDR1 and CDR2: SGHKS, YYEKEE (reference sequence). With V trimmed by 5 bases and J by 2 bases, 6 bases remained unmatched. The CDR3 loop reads CASSRDYFQETQYF. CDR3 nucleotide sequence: TGTGCCAGCAGTCGGGACTATTTTCAAGAGACCCAGTACTTC.

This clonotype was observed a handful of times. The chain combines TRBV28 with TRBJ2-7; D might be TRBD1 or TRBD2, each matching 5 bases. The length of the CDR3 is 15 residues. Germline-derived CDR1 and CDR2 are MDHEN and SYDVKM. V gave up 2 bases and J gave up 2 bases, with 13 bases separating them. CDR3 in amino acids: CASSLGDGATYEQYF. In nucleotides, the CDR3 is TGTGCCAGCAGTTTAGGGGACGGTGCTACCTACGAGCAGTACTTC.

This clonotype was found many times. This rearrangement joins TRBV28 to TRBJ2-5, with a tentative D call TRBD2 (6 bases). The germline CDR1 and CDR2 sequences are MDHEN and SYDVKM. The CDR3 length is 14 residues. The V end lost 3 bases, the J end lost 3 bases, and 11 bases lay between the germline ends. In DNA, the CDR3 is TGTGCCAGCAGTTTGGTAGGGACTGAAGAGACCCAGTACTTC. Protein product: CASSLVGTEETQYF.

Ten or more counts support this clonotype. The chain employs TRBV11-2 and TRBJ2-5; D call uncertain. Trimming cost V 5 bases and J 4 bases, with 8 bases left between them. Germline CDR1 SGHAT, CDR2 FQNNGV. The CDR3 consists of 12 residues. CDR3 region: CASSAVGETQYF. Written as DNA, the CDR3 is TGTGCCAGCAGCGCCGTTGGAGAGACCCAGTACTTC.

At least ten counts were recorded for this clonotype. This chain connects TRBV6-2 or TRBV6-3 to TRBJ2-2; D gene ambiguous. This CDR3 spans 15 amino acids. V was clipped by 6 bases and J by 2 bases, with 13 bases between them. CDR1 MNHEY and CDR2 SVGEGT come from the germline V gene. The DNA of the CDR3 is TGTGCCAGCAGCCCTAGGGATCCCAACACCGGGGAGCTGTTTTTT. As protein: CASSPRDPNTGELFF.

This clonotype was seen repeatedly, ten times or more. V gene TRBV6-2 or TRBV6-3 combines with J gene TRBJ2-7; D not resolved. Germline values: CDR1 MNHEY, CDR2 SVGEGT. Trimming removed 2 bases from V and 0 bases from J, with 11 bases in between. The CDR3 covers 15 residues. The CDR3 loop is CASSYRVPVSYEQYF. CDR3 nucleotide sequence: TGTGCCAGCAGTTACCGGGTTCCGGTCTCCTACGAGCAGTACTTC.

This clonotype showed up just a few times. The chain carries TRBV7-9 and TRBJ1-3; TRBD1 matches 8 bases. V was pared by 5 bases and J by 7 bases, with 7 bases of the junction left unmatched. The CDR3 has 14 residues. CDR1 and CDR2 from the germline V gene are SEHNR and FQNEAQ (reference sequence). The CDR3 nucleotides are TGTGCCAGCAGCACCGACAGGGGCTGGAACACCATATATTTT. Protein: CASSTDRGWNTIYF.

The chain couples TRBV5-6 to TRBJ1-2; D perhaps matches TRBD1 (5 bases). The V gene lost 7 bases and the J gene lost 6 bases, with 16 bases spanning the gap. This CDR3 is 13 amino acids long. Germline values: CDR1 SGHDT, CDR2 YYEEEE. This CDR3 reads CASGLGAMDGYTF. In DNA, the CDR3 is TGTGCCAGCGGGCTCGGGGCGATGGATGGCTACACCTTC.

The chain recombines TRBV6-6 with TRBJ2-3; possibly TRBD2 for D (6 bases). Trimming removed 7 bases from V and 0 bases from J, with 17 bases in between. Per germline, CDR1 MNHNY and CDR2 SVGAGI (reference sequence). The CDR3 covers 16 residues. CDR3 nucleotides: TGTGCCAGCATTGGCGGGACCAAACCTAGCACAGATACGCAGTATTTT. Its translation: CASIGGTKPSTDTQYF.

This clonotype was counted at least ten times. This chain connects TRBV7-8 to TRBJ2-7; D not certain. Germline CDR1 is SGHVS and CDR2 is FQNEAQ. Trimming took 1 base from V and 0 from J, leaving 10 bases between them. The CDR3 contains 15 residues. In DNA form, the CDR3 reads TGTGCCAGCAGCTTAGGAGTTCCCCCCTCCTACGAGCAGTACTTC. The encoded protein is CASSLGVPPSYEQYF.

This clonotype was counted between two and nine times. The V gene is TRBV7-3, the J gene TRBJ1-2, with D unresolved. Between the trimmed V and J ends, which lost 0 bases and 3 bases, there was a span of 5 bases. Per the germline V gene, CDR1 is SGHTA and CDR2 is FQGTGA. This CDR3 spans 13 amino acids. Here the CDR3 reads CASSLTPYYGYTF. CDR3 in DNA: TGTGCCAGCAGCTTAACGCCCTACTATGGCTACACCTTC.

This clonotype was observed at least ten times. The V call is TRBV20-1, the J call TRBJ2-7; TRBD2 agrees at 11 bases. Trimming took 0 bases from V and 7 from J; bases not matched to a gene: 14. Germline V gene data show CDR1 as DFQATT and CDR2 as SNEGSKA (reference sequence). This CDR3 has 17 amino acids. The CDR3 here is CSARDSSIAGGPSEQYF. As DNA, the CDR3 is TGCAGTGCTAGAGATTCCTCTATAGCGGGGGGGCCGAGTGAGCAGTACTTC.

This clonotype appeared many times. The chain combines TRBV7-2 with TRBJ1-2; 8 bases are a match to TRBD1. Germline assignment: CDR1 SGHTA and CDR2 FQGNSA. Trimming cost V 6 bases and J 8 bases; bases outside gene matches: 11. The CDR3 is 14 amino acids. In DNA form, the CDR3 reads TGTGCCAGCAGTTCTCGGACAGGGTCGGTCGGCTACACCTTC. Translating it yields CASSSRTGSVGYTF.

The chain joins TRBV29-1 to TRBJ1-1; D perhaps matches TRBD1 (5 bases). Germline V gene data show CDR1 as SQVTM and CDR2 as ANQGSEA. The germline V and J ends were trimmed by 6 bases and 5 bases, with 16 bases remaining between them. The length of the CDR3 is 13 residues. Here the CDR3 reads CSVKRGSGTEAFF. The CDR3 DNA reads TGCAGCGTCAAACGGGGGTCGGGAACTGAAGCTTTCTTT. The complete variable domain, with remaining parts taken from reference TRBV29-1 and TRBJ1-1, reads SAVISQKPSRDICQRGTSLTIQCQVDSQVTMMFWYRQQPGQSLTLIATANQGSEATYESGFVIDKFPISRPNLTFSTLTVSNMSPEDSSIYLCSVKRGSGTEAFFGQGTRLTVV.

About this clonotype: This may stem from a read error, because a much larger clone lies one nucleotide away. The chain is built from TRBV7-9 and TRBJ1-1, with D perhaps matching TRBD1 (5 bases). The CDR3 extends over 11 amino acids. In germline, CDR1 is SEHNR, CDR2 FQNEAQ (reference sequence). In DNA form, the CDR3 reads TGTGTCATCCAGAGGGGAACTGAAGCTTTCTTT. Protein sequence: CVIQRGTEAFF.

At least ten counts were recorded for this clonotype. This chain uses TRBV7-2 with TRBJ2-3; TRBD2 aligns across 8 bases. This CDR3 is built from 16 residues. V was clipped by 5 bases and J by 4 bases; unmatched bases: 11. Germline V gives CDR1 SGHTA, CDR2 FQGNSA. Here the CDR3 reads CASSPSSGLSPDTQYF. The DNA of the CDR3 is TGTGCCAGCAGCCCCTCTAGCGGGCTCTCCCCAGATACGCAGTATTTT.

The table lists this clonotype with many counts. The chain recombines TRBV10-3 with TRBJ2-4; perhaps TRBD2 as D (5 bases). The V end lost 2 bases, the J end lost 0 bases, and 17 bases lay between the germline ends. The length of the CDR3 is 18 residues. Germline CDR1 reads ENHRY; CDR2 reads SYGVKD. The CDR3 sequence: CAISEVGPSRGAKNIQYF. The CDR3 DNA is TGTGCCATCAGTGAGGTAGGGCCGAGCCGGGGAGCCAAAAACATTCAGTACTTC.

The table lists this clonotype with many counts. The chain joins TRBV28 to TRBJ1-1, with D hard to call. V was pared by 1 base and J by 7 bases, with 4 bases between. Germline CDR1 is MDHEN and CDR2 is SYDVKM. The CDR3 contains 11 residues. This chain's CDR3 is CASSLFGEAFF. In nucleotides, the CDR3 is TGTGCCAGCAGTTTATTCGGTGAAGCTTTCTTT.

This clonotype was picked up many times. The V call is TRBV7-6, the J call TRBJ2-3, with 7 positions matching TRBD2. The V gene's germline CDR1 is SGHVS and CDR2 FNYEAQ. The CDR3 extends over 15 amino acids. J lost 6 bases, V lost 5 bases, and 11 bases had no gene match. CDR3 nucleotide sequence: TGTGCCAGCAGCCAGACGGGGGGTCTTGCGGATACGCAGTATTTT. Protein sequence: CASSQTGGLADTQYF. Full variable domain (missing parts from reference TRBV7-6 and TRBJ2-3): GAGVSQSPRYKVTKRGQDVALRCDPISGHVSLYWYRQALGQGPEFLTYFNYEAQQDKSGLPNDRFSAERPEGSISTLTIQRTEQRDSAMYRCASSQTGGLADTQYFGPGTRLTVL.

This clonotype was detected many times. CDR3 sequence: CASSVGIKNTGELFF. CDR3 bases: TGTGCCAGCAGTGTCGGGATCAAGAACACCGGGGAGCTGTTTTTT. The chain recombines TRBV25-1 with TRBJ2-2; maybe TRBD2 (5 bases). CDR1 and CDR2 (germline): MGHDK, SYGVNS. This CDR3 comprises 15 residues. With 4 bases removed from V and 1 base from J, the gap between germline ends came to 10 bases.

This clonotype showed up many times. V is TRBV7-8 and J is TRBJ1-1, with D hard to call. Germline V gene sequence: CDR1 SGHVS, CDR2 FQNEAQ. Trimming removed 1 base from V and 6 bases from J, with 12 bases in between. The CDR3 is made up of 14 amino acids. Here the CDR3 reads CASSLVDANAEAFF. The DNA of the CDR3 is TGTGCCAGCAGCTTAGTGGACGCCAACGCTGAAGCTTTCTTT.

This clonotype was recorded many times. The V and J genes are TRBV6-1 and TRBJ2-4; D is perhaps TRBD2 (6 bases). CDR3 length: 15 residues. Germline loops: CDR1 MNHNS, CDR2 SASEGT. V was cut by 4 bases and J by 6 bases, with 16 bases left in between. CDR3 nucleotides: TGTGCCAGCAGTGCGGGGAAATCCGGGGGAAACATTCAGTACTTC. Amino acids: CASSAGKSGGNIQYF.